The next 30 T cell receptor beta chains were all read from a single sample in a study of blood T cell repertoires in COVID-19. The assay was immunoSEQ multiplex PCR, and TCRdb's table has in-frame clones only and misses some. The sample records about 310,000 clones, around 86% being singletons. The sample comprised peripheral blood. The origin of the receptors is a man between 45 and 60 years old with active or convalescent COVID-19.

The chain employs TRBV18 and TRBJ2-7; 16 bases line up with TRBD2. There are 18 residues in the CDR3. CDR1 and CDR2 from the germline V gene are KGHSH and LQKENI. Losses at the gene ends were 2 bases for V and 2 bases for J; bases not matched to a gene: 6. The CDR3 sequence is CASSPTGLAGGTTYEQYF. Here the CDR3 DNA reads TGTGCCAGCTCACCAACGGGACTAGCGGGAGGGACTACCTACGAGCAGTACTTC.

The CDR3 is CASSSGLAGPDTQYF. CDR3 in DNA: TGTGCCAGCAGCTCGGGACTAGCGGGACCAGATACGCAGTATTTT. The gene calls are TRBV7-3 and TRBJ2-3; 13 bases agree with TRBD2. V shed 4 bases and J 4 bases; nucleotides not matched to a gene: 2. Germline lookup yields CDR1 SGHTA and CDR2 FQGTGA. The CDR3 length is 15 residues. Together with reference TRBV7-3 and TRBJ2-3, the CDR3 gives the full variable domain: GAGVSQTPSNKVTEKGKYVELRCDPISGHTALYWYRQSLGQGPEFLIYFQGTGAADDSGLPNDRFFAVRPEGSVSTLKIQRTERGDSAVYLCASSSGLAGPDTQYFGPGTRLTVL.

This clone showed up just once. The chain joins TRBV6-1 to TRBJ1-3; D call uncertain. V shed 3 bases and J shed 0 bases, with 3 bases lying between them. The CDR3 runs to 13 residues. Looked up from germline, CDR1 is MNHNS and CDR2 is SASEGT. CDR3 nucleotides: TGTGCCAGCAGTGACAGCTCTGGAAACACCATATATTTT. This sequence encodes CASSDSSGNTIYF.

This sequence joins TRBV30 and TRBJ1-3, with D unclear. CDR1 is GTSNPN, CDR2 SVGIG, per germline (reference sequence). The germline V and J ends were trimmed by 2 bases and 4 bases, with 15 bases remaining between them. The CDR3 spans 15 residues. The CDR3 DNA is TGTGCCTGGAGTAGGTGGGCAATTTCGGGAAACACCATATATTTT. Its protein is CAWSRWAISGNTIYF.

J is TRBJ2-1 and V is TRBV5-1; 9 bases line up with TRBD1. Germline CDR1 is SGHRS and CDR2 is YFSETQ. The V gene end was trimmed by 7 bases and the J gene end by 6 bases; junction bases not matched to a gene: 11. The CDR3 is 15 amino acids. The CDR3 protein is CASFTPGTGFNEQFF. In DNA, the CDR3 is TGCGCCAGCTTTACCCCCGGGACAGGGTTCAATGAGCAGTTCTTC. The entire variable domain, with the rest obtained from reference TRBV5-1 and TRBJ2-1, is as follows: KAGVTQTPRYLIKTRGQQVTLSCSPISGHRSVSWYQQTPGQGLQFLFEYFSETQRNKGNFPGRFSGRQFSNSRSEMNVSTLELGDSALYLCASFTPGTGFNEQFFGPGTRLTVL.

This sequence joins TRBV2 and TRBJ2-1; 7 bases line up with TRBD2. The junction had 17 bases not matched to a gene; V was cut back by 6 bases and J by 6 bases. This CDR3 has 17 residues. The germline V gene has CDR1 SNHLY and CDR2 FYNNEI. Here the CDR3 DNA reads TGTGCCAGCAGCCCCCTCTCGTCGGGGGGAGTCAGCAATGAGCAGTTCTTC. Protein: CASSPLSSGGVSNEQFF.

The genes are TRBV4-2 and TRBJ2-7; TRBD2 aligns across 8 bases. V was pared by 0 bases and J by 3 bases, with 7 bases of the junction left unmatched. The CDR3 extends over 16 amino acids. Germline V gives CDR1 LGHNA, CDR2 YNFKEQ. In DNA, the CDR3 is TGTGCCAGCAGCCAAGAATCAGCGGGAGCCTACTACGAGCAGTACTTC. This codes for CASSQESAGAYYEQYF.

The chain links TRBV24-1 to TRBJ2-5; perhaps TRBD2 as D (5 bases). The germline V and J ends were trimmed by 2 bases and 2 bases, with 11 bases remaining between them. The CDR3 length is 15 residues. CDR1 is KGHDR and CDR2 is SFDVKD in the germline V gene. Written as DNA, the CDR3 is TGTGCCACCAGTGATTCCCGGGGTTATCAAGAGACCCAGTACTTC. As protein: CATSDSRGYQETQYF.

J is TRBJ2-5 and V is TRBV30; TRBD1 agrees at 8 bases. This CDR3 comprises 13 residues. Germline V gives CDR1 GTSNPN, CDR2 SVGIG (reference sequence). V was clipped by 5 bases and J by 1 base; unmatched bases: 3. In nucleotides, the CDR3 is TGTGCCTGGGCTCAGGGGGCCCAAGAGACCCAGTACTTC. Protein product: CAWAQGAQETQYF.

The chain recombines TRBV10-1 with TRBJ2-3; 9 bases match TRBD1. The germline V gene encodes CDR1 WNHNN and CDR2 SYGVQD (reference sequence). The CDR3 runs 17 residues. V lost 5 bases, J lost 2 bases, and 11 bases stayed unmatched. The CDR3 coding sequence is TGCGCCAGCAGTCCGGGACAGGGTCTTGGGGACACAGATACGCAGTATTTT. Amino acid sequence: CASSPGQGLGDTDTQYF.

The table lists this clone with a few counts. The CDR3 DNA follows: TGTGCCACCCCTCGGGACAGGATTGGGACTAACTATGGCTACACCTTC. Its translation is CATPRDRIGTNYGYTF. The chain combines TRBV11-2 with TRBJ1-2, with TRBD1 matching over 8 bases. Germline CDR1 reads SGHAT; CDR2 reads FQNNGV. CDR3 length: 16 residues. V dropped 10 bases and J dropped 0; count of bases not matched to a gene: 13.

This clone turned up a few times. The chain carries TRBV7-2 and TRBJ1-2; no definite D call. The germline gives CDR1 SGHTA, CDR2 FQGNSA. V was shortened by 3 bases and J by 3 bases, with 8 bases between the two germline ends. CDR3 length: 13 amino acids. In DNA, the CDR3 is TGTGCCAGCAGCTTCGCCCGAGACTATGGCTACACCTTC. This encodes CASSFARDYGYTF.

This rearrangement joins TRBV2 to TRBJ2-2, with a weak D call TRBD1 (6 bases). The CDR3 runs 16 residues. Germline V gene sequence: CDR1 SNHLY, CDR2 FYNNEI. V dropped 2 bases and J dropped 4 bases, with 14 bases sitting between them. The CDR3 DNA reads as TGTGCCAGCAGTGAATACCGGACAGAGTCCACCGGGGAGCTGTTTTTT. Protein product: CASSEYRTESTGELFF.

This clone was counted at least ten times. The chain joins TRBV6-6 to TRBJ2-2, with TRBD1 matching over 9 bases. The CDR3 has 16 residues. Germline CDR1 and CDR2: MNHNY and SVGAGI (reference sequence). The V segment lost 4 bases and the J segment 6 bases; nucleotides outside the gene matches: 9. CDR3 loop: CASSSQGTGYSGELFF. The CDR3 coding sequence is TGTGCCAGCAGTTCTCAGGGGACAGGGTACTCCGGGGAGCTGTTTTTT.

The chain employs TRBV19 and TRBJ1-6, with D unclear. Per germline, CDR1 LNHDA and CDR2 SQIVND (reference sequence). The CDR3 contains 13 residues. Trimming pared 6 bases from V and 4 bases from J, leaving 7 bases between. As DNA, the CDR3 is TGTGCCAGTAGCCCTCGTTATAATTCACCCCTCCACTTT. This sequence encodes CASSPRYNSPLHF.

A few counts support this clone. The chain employs TRBV28 and TRBJ1-2; a possible D gene is TRBD1 (5 bases). CDR1 is MDHEN, CDR2 SYDVKM, per germline. Trimming took off 6 bases at V and 8 bases at J, with 16 bases between the two ends. This CDR3 has 13 amino acids. The CDR3 sequence is CASSTPGNRGYTF. CDR3 sequence (DNA): TGTGCCAGCAGCACACCAGGGAATCGGGGCTACACCTTC.

This clone was counted a single time. V is TRBV27 and J is TRBJ2-3, with 11 positions matching TRBD1. This CDR3 has 15 amino acids. Germline values: CDR1 MNHEY, CDR2 SMNVEV (reference sequence). V was pared by 2 bases and J by 5 bases, with 3 bases of the junction left unmatched. CDR3 protein: CASSLGDRGGDTQYF. The CDR3 nucleotides read TGTGCCAGCAGTTTAGGGGACAGGGGGGGAGATACGCAGTATTTT.

The chain recombines TRBV27 with TRBJ1-2; 8 nucleotides agree with TRBD1. The ends lost 6 bases at V and 3 bases at J; junction bases unmatched: 6. CDR1 and CDR2 (germline): MNHEY, SMNVEV (reference sequence). CDR3 length: 14 amino acids. The CDR3 coding sequence is TGTGCCAGCAGGAAGACAGGGGTTGACTATGGCTACACCTTC. This gives the protein CASRKTGVDYGYTF.

The J gene is TRBJ2-1, the V gene TRBV30; 11 bases line up with TRBD2. From germline, CDR1 is GTSNPN and CDR2 SVGIG (reference sequence). J lost 0 bases, V lost 5 bases, and 3 bases had no gene match. This CDR3 has 15 residues. CDR3 bases: TGTGCCTGGGATCTAGCGGGGGGCTCCTACAATGAGCAGTTCTTC. Translating it yields CAWDLAGGSYNEQFF.

The chain is built from TRBV5-4 and TRBJ1-2; a possible D gene is TRBD1 (6 bases). The ends were cut back, 4 bases at V and 3 bases at J, with 16 bases in the middle. The CDR3 loop spans 15 amino acids. From germline, CDR1 is SGHNT and CDR2 YYREEE (reference sequence). CDR3 loop: CASSRYRVLDYGYTF. The CDR3 nucleotides read TGTGCCAGCAGCCGCTACAGGGTGCTCGACTATGGCTACACCTTC.

The rearrangement joins TRBV4-2 to TRBJ2-5; no definite D call. The CDR3 loop spans 13 amino acids. The germline CDR1 and CDR2 sequences are LGHNA and YNFKEQ. V lost 0 bases to trimming and J lost 4 bases, with 6 bases between them. The CDR3 reads CASSQDRRETQYF. The CDR3, as DNA: TGTGCCAGCAGCCAAGATAGGAGAGAGACCCAGTACTTC.

The chain joins TRBV6-5 to TRBJ1-1, with D uncertain. CDR1 is MNHEY and CDR2 is SVGAGI in the germline V gene. Between the trimmed V and J ends, which lost 4 bases and 5 bases, there was a span of 11 bases. The CDR3 sequence is 13 residues long. CDR3 DNA: TGTGCCAGCAGTTTATCGGGTGGGACTGAAGCTTTCTTT. It translates to CASSLSGGTEAFF.

The chain joins TRBV28 to TRBJ1-2; no clear D. This CDR3 region has 14 residues. Germline CDR1 and CDR2: MDHEN and SYDVKM. Trimming took 8 bases from V and 4 from J, leaving 17 bases between them. This chain's CDR3 is CASSGGPILYGYTF. CDR3 in DNA: TGTGCCAGCTCGGGAGGACCGATTCTCTATGGCTACACCTTC.

This chain links TRBV7-3 with TRBJ1-1, with 9 bases lining up with TRBD1. The germline gives CDR1 SGHTA, CDR2 FQGTGA. J gave up 1 base and V 5 bases, and 11 bases lay outside the gene matches. The CDR3 consists of 17 residues. CDR3 nucleotides: TGTGCCAGCAGCCCGACTCCGACAGGGGGGGCGAACACTGAAGCTTTCTTT. This gives the protein CASSPTPTGGANTEAFF.

The chain uses TRBV7-9 and TRBJ1-4, with 7 bases identical to TRBD1. V was clipped by 5 bases and J by 5 bases; unmatched bases: 14. Germline CDR1 and CDR2: SEHNR and FQNEAQ (reference sequence). The CDR3 has 17 amino acids. The CDR3 loop reads CASSPPRWDSTNEKLFF. The CDR3 DNA reads TGTGCCAGCAGCCCACCCCGGTGGGACAGCACAAATGAAAAACTGTTTTTT.

The gene calls are TRBV9 and TRBJ2-3; 7 bases are a match to TRBD2. V lost 0 bases, J lost 0 bases, and 10 bases stayed unmatched. The CDR3 totals 18 residues. Germline CDR1 reads SGDLS; CDR2 reads YYNGEE. This CDR3 reads CASSVADGGRASTDTQYF. The DNA for the CDR3 is TGTGCCAGCAGCGTAGCCGACGGAGGGAGGGCGAGCACAGATACGCAGTATTTT. Full variable domain (remainder filled in from reference TRBV9 and TRBJ2-3): DSGVTQTPKHLITATGQRVTLRCSPRSGDLSVYWYQQSLDQGLQFLIQYYNGEERAKGNILERFSAQQFPDLHSELNLSSLELGDSALYFCASSVADGGRASTDTQYFGPGTRLTVL.

The chain recombines TRBV6-5 with TRBJ1-1, with a possible D match to TRBD1 (5 bases). The V end lost 10 bases, the J end lost 1 base, and 16 bases lay between the germline ends. Germline V gives CDR1 MNHEY, CDR2 SVGAGI. The CDR3 length is 14 residues. The CDR3 loop reads CATRKETGNTEAFF. CDR3 nucleotides: TGTGCCACCCGAAAGGAAACAGGGAACACTGAAGCTTTCTTT.

This clone has just a few counts. This rearrangement joins TRBV7-9 to TRBJ2-7; no clear D gene. Per the germline V gene, CDR1 is SEHNR and CDR2 is FQNEAQ (reference sequence). This CDR3 spans 13 amino acids. Between the trimmed V and J ends, which lost 0 bases and 12 bases, there was a span of 15 bases. Written as DNA, the CDR3 is TGTGCCAGCAGCTTAGCTTCTAATCCCCGGTGGTACTTC. Translating gives CASSLASNPRWYF. The full variable domain, in which reference TRBV7-9 and TRBJ2-7 provide the parts outside the CDR3, is DTGVSQNPRHKITKRGQNVTFRCDPISEHNRLYWYRQTLGQGPEFLTYFQNEAQLEKSRLLSDRFSAERPKGSFSTLEIQRTEQGDSAMYLCASSLASNPRWYFGPGTRLTVT.

This clone was counted between two and nine times. Other nucleotide sequences from this sample produce the same CDR3. This chain connects TRBV7-7 to TRBJ2-5, with 7 bases matching TRBD1. Trimming took 1 base from V and 3 from J; bases not matched to a gene: 2. Germline V CDR1 and CDR2: SSHAT, FNYEAQ (reference sequence). The CDR3 loop spans 14 amino acids. DNA of the CDR3: TGTGCCAGCAGCTTAGGGCAGGGGGAAGAGACCCAGTACTTC. Its translation: CASSLGQGEETQYF.

The J gene is TRBJ1-3, the V gene TRBV10-2; D is undetermined. Trimming cost V 8 bases and J 0 bases, with 14 bases left between them. This CDR3 has 15 residues. CDR1 WSHSY and CDR2 SAAADI come from the germline V gene. CDR3 in DNA: TGCGCCAGCCGAGAGGGCAGTCTCTCTGGAAACACCATATATTTT. Protein sequence: CASREGSLSGNTIYF.